Below, one T cell receptor (beta chain) is given with its context. The target of this receptor is not known. No per-base quality is available; no much larger clone lies one base away. This sample stems from a study of T-cell memory formation after mild COVID-19 (dated by TCRdb to about 2021). Notes on the research overall: TCR sequence clusters from the two donors were found to be largely donor specific. In a couple of donors, T-cell clones that expanded and contracted after mild COVID-19 were tracked by sequencing TCRalpha and TCRbeta repertoires over time. The cohort was made up of two young adult volunteers, one female and one male, who were previously healthy. Study-level results and caveats: The study included only two mild cases, and larger cohorts that include severe cases with pre-infection samples were judged to be necessary. From day 15 to 85, contracting clones showed balanced CD4/CD8 phenotypes, whereas a second wave of clones that expanded from day 15 to 37 leaned towards CD4+. Whether the second-wave clones peaking on day 37 were SARS-CoV-2 specific was not confirmed. The detection of some responding clones in pre-infection memory suggests that pre-existing cross-reactive memory T cells joined the SARS-CoV-2 response. Contracting CD4+ clones were located mainly in the CM and EM memory subsets, whereas CD8+ clones were found to be enriched in EMRA.

Ficoll-Paque density gradient centrifugation was used to isolate PBMCs. According to the germline V gene, CDR1 reads MNHEY and CDR2 reads SVGAGI. From the cysteine up to the phenylalanine, the CDR3 has a length of 15 residues. Just CDR3 DNA is preserved here, 45 bases in frame from base 1. Trimmed from V: 1 base; trimmed from J: 3 bases; junction bases lacking a gene match: 3. TCRdb records Illumina NovaSeq 6000 as the sequencer. TCRalpha and TCRbeta cDNA libraries were built by 5'RACE with constant-segment primers, adding sample barcodes and unique molecular identifiers. Trizol reagent was used to extract RNA from every sample. Amplification of the libraries took two PCR steps, and the second step added a second sample barcode plus Illumina TruSeq adapters. Libraries were sequenced on an Illumina NovaSeq with 2 x 150 bp paired-end reads. The authors' analysis ran thus. With migec v1.2.7, reads were demultiplexed and then collapsed into UMI-guided consensus sequences. Using mixcr v2.1.11, UMI consensuses were aligned to TRA and TRB V and J templates and then assembled into clonotypes. Expanded or contracted clonotypes were those called significant by both edgeR and NoisET, with noise models trained on biological replicates. For edgeR calls, the thresholds were a false discovery rate-adjusted p below 0.01 and a log2 fold-change of 1. PCA with hierarchical clustering of max-normalized trajectories of the 1000 most abundant clonotypes was used as exploratory dynamics analysis. Each responding clone was given a CD4 or CD8 phenotype based on the CD4+ and CD8+ repertoires, which had been sequenced separately. Starting from the raw public reads, TCRdb applied fastp trimming at Q25, assembled clones with MiXCR and retained in-frame beta chains. Each entry merges the rows of one CDR3 protein and shows their most common DNA and genes. These V and J calls originate from TCRdb's pipeline instead of the authors' own analysis. The sample table lists about 390,000 distinct CDR3 sequences, roughly 15% of them with a count of one. Of the sample, approximately 21% is held by the ten largest clones.

The rearrangement combines TRBV6-5 with TRBJ2-1; 7 junctional bases match TRBD1. This clonotype originated in a man between 18 and 29 years old who had mild COVID-19 (a few samples of this study predate the infection). The sample titles of this study are shuffled in the database, so cell type and time point are left out; the donor was told from shared clones. The sequencing input was PBMCs or a T cell subset sorted from them (not recorded which). The nucleotide sequence is given as TGTGCCAGCAGTTACTTTGGGACAGTCTACAATGAGCAGTTCTTC. Translated, this gives CASSYFGTVYNEQFF.